The 2 T cell receptor beta chains below were found in one sample sequenced in a study of T cells in Graves' hyperthyroidism and ophthalmopathy. TCR beta CDR3 region amplification was performed from RNA transcripts. When the TCR CDR3 underwent first-round RT-PCR, the HTBI primer set was used. One entry per CDR3 protein results from TCRdb running MiXCR on the multiplex PCR reads. The sample lists more than 300,000 distinct CDR3 sequences, roughly 15% occurring once. Sequenced sample: blood. These receptor sequences come from a woman between 25 and 40 years old with Graves' ophthalmopathy.

As for this clonotype: Since a much larger clone is just one base distant, this may be a read error. The chain is built from TRBV20-1 and TRBJ2-1, with D unclear. CDR1 and CDR2 (germline): DFQATT, SNEGSKA (reference sequence). The CDR3 is 12 residues long. Trimming left V 5 bases short and J 2 bases short, with 7 bases between. This CDR3 is CSAPRPYNEQFF. As DNA, the CDR3 is TGCAGTGCTCCCCGCCCCTACAATGAGCAGTTCTTC.

This clonotype was observed many times. This chain joins TRBV7-9 and TRBJ1-2; D ambiguous. The V and J ends lost 1 base and 0 bases respectively, with 15 bases between them. The CDR3 length is 17 residues. The germline gives CDR1 SEHNR, CDR2 FQNEAQ (reference sequence). The DNA for the CDR3 is TGTGCCAGCAGCTTAGTTCATGGAATCGGAACTAACTATGGCTACACCTTC. This translates into CASSLVHGIGTNYGYTF.